Sequencing of this T cell receptor (beta chain) was carried out in a study of radiotherapy plus CTLA-4 blockade in lung cancer. Assay: immunoSEQ multiplex PCR; the TCRdb copy retains only in-frame clones and omits some. Of around 44,000 clones in the sample, more than 70% were seen once. General study findings and limits: TCR clones originating in tumors grew in number in blood after radiotherapy plus ipilimumab. How blood T cell clones changed early, along with interferon-beta, reportedly forecast response best.

CDR1 and CDR2 from the germline V gene are MDHEN and SYDVKM. V gave up 3 bases and J gave up 10 bases; unmatched junction bases: 4. The CDR3 loop spans 15 amino acids. With respect to this clone: The target antigen is unknown.

The chain links TRBV28 to TRBJ1-6, with 12 bases fitting TRBD1. Specimen: peripheral blood, collected from a patient treated with radiotherapy plus ipilimumab. This clonotype was sampled from a human donor with non-small cell lung cancer whose response to radiotherapy plus ipilimumab could not be evaluated. The CDR3, as DNA: TGTGCCAGCAGTTTCGGGACAGGGGGCAGCTCACCCCTCCACTTT. Encoded protein: CASSFGTGGSSPLHF.